The 10 T cell receptor beta chains below come from one sample, sequenced in a study of beta chain features in type 1 diabetes. Expressed TCRB transcripts were sequenced because the entire RNA isolate underwent reverse transcription. Sequencing used immunoSEQ multiplex PCR; TCRdb keeps in-frame clones, though not all of them. In the table there are about 110,000 clones, under 40% of which are singletons. Sequenced: stem cell memory CD4+ T cells from blood. The receptors come from a woman between 18 and 30 years old in good health.

V and J are TRBV10-3 and TRBJ2-3; tentative D call: TRBD1 (6 bases). Germline CDR1 ENHRY, CDR2 SYGVKD. The CDR3 runs to 17 residues. V lost 5 bases and J 2 bases, leaving 20 bases between the germline ends. The CDR3 bases are TGTGCCATCAGTTTAGGCGCAGGGGCCTATACCACAGATACGCAGTATTTT. Translated, it gives CAISLGAGAYTTDTQYF.

The chain has TRBV27 and TRBJ2-2; D possibly corresponds to TRBD1 (5 bases). The CDR3 contains 16 residues. With 2 bases removed from V and 4 bases from J, the gap between germline ends came to 14 bases. Germline CDR1 and CDR2: MNHEY and SMNVEV (reference sequence). CDR3 residues: CASSLRGQAGTGELFF. The CDR3 DNA sequence: TGTGCCAGCAGTTTAAGGGGCCAGGCAGGCACCGGGGAGCTGTTTTTT.

This chain connects TRBV4-3 to TRBJ2-7, with 9 nucleotides matching TRBD2. CDR1 and CDR2 (germline): LGHNA, YSLEER. The length of the CDR3 is 16 residues. The V segment lost 1 base and the J segment 3 bases; nucleotides outside the gene matches: 7. The CDR3 protein is CASSQGVSGSRYEQYF. CDR3 nucleotides: TGCGCCAGCAGCCAAGGTGTTAGCGGGAGTCGCTACGAGCAGTACTTC.

V usage is TRBV13 and J usage is TRBJ1-2; 8 bases are shared with TRBD1. Germline values: CDR1 PRHDT, CDR2 FYEKMQ (reference sequence). Trimming removed 3 bases from V and 4 bases from J; junction bases left unmatched: 13. CDR3 length: 17 amino acids. Written as DNA, the CDR3 is TGTGCCAGCAGCTTGTCGGACAGGGTAAGGTCTAGCTATGGCTACACCTTC. Amino acids: CASSLSDRVRSSYGYTF. The variable domain in full, with the rest retrieved from reference TRBV13 and TRBJ1-2, is AAGVIQSPRHLIKEKRETATLKCYPIPRHDTVYWYQQGPGQDPQFLISFYEKMQSDKGSIPDRFSAQQFSDYHSELNMSSLELGDSALYFCASSLSDRVRSSYGYTFGSGTRLTVV.

This clone occurred a few times. The chain employs TRBV4-3 and TRBJ2-1; TRBD2 aligns across 10 bases. The V gene end was trimmed by 1 base and the J gene end by 2 bases; junction bases not matched to a gene: 5. The CDR3 has 17 amino acids. Germline CDR1 and CDR2: LGHNA and YSLEER. DNA of the CDR3: TGCGCCAGCAGCCAAGTTGGTAGCGGGAGGACCTACAATGAGCAGTTCTTC. Encoded protein: CASSQVGSGRTYNEQFF.

The chain uses TRBV2 and TRBJ2-2; TRBD1 agrees at 7 bases. Losses at the gene ends were 5 bases for V and 7 bases for J; bases not matched to a gene: 13. The CDR3 length is 16 residues. Germline-derived CDR1 and CDR2 are SNHLY and FYNNEI. CDR3 loop: CASSRQGVGKVGELFF. CDR3 nucleotide sequence: TGTGCCAGCAGTCGACAGGGAGTGGGAAAGGTCGGGGAGCTGTTTTTT.

V is TRBV6-6 and J is TRBJ1-2; 10 nucleotides line up with TRBD1. CDR1 and CDR2 (germline): MNHNY, SVGAGI (reference sequence). The CDR3 is 16 residues long. The V gene end was trimmed by 5 bases and the J gene end by 8 bases; junction bases not matched to a gene: 14. The CDR3 sequence: CASSHRDRGEGGGYTF. CDR3 DNA sequence: TGTGCCAGCAGTCACCGGGACAGGGGCGAAGGGGGCGGCTACACCTTC.

This chain joins TRBV28 and TRBJ2-7; D is perhaps TRBD2 (6 bases). CDR3 length: 14 residues. Deletions cut 7 bases from V and 1 base from J, with 14 bases between. Germline assignment: CDR1 MDHEN and CDR2 SYDVKM. The CDR3 loop is CASTISGRSYEQYF. The CDR3 DNA reads TGTGCCAGCACCATTAGCGGAAGGTCCTACGAGCAGTACTTC. Looking up the rest from reference TRBV28 and TRBJ2-7 gives the full variable domain: DVKVTQSSRYLVKRTGEKVFLECVQDMDHENMFWYRQDPGLGLRLIYFSYDVKMKEKGDIPEGYSVSREKKERFSLILESASTNQTSMYLCASTISGRSYEQYFGPGTRLTVT.

The table lists this clone with a few counts. The J gene is TRBJ2-7, the V gene TRBV7-9; D not certain. The length of the CDR3 is 14 residues. V gave up 5 bases and J gave up 4 bases, with 15 bases separating them. From germline, CDR1 is SEHNR and CDR2 FQNEAQ (reference sequence). The CDR3: CASSQQTPRYEQYF. CDR3 nucleotides: TGTGCCAGCAGCCAACAGACCCCTCGGTACGAGCAGTACTTC.

The chain employs TRBV30 and TRBJ1-1, with D unresolved. The CDR3 runs 12 residues. Germline V gene data show CDR1 as GTSNPN and CDR2 as SVGIG (reference sequence). Trimming shortened V by 0 bases and J by 6 bases, and 8 bases separated the two germline ends. Here the CDR3 reads CAWSVIRSEAFF. CDR3 sequence (DNA): TGTGCCTGGAGTGTAATACGGTCTGAAGCTTTCTTT.